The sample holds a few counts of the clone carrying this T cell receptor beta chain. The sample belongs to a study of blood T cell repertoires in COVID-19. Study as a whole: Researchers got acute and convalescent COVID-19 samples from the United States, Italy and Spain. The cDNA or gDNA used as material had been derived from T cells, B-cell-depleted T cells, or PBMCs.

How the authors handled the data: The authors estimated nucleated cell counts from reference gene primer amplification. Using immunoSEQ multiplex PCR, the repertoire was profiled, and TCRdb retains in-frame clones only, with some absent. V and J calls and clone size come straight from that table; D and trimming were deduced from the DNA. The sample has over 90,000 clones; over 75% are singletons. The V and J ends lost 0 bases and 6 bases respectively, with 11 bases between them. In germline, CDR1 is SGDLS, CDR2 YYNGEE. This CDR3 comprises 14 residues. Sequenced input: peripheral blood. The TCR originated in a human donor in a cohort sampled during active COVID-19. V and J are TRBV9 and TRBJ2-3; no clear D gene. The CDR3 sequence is CASSVVSQSDTQYF. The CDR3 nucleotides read TGTGCCAGCAGCGTAGTATCTCAGTCGGATACGCAGTATTTT.